The entry below describes one T cell receptor beta chain. TCRdb's copy holds only in-frame clones and misses some; the assay was immunoSEQ multiplex PCR. Counted here are tens of thousands of clones, around nine tenths occurring once; the ten biggest clones make up approximately 0.99%. These data are taken from a study of OX40 agonist ivuxolimab in advanced cancers. V lost 4 bases, J lost 2 bases, and 11 bases lay in between. Germline loops: CDR1 SGDLS, CDR2 YYNGEE. The CDR3 extends over 14 amino acids. This chain connects TRBV9 to TRBJ2-3; no reliable D call. This receptor was identified in an adult with an advanced solid tumor such as melanoma, head and neck, liver or kidney cancer. Sequenced material: CD4+ or CD8+ T cells sorted from blood, taken in a trial of the OX40 agonist ivuxolimab. CDR3 residues: CASSLRVLTDTQYF. Written as DNA, the CDR3 is TGTGCCAGCAGCCTCCGGGTCCTCACAGATACGCAGTATTTT.